This T cell receptor (beta chain) is from a study of a mutant IDH1 vaccine in newly diagnosed glioma. As for the study in general: Patients arrived already treated with radiotherapy, temozolomide, or both, most having had both.

Germline CDR1 and CDR2: GTSNPN and SVGIG (reference sequence). The CDR3 covers 12 residues. The germline V and J ends were trimmed by 5 bases and 14 bases, with 20 bases remaining between them. The sample's time point: baseline, week 1 (first vaccination visit). The treatment denotes: pre-vaccination baseline after standard-of-care therapy. Regarding this clone: Its specificity is not known.

The assay was immunoSEQ multiplex PCR, and TCRdb's table has in-frame clones only and misses some. In the table there are tens of thousands of clones, approximately 81% of which are singletons. Whole-study results and caveats: Apparently, pseudoprogression bore no relation to changes among the top peripheral T cell clonotypes. The vaccine induced immune responses, and these occurred in about 93% of patients.

This receptor was obtained from a man younger than 35 with glioma. The rearrangement uses TRBV30 and TRBJ2-3; D might be TRBD2 (6 bases). The material sequenced was PBMCs, taken from a glioma patient treated with radiotherapy, temozolomide or both. CDR3 sequence: CAWGIPGLKTYF. The CDR3 region has the DNA TGTGCCTGGGGGATTCCGGGACTGAAAACGTATTTT.